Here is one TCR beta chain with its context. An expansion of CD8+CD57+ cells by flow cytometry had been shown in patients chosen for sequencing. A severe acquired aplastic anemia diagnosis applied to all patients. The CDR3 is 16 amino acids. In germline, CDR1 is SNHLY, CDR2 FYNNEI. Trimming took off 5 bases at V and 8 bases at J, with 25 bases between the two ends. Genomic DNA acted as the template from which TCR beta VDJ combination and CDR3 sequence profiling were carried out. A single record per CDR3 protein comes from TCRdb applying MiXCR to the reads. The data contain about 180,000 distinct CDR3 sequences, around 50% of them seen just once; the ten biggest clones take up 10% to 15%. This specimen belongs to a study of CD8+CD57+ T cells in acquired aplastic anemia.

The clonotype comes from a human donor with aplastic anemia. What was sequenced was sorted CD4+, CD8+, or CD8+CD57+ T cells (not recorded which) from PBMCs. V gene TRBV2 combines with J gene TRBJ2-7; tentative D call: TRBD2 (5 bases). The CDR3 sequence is CASSHQGGSEPTKQYF. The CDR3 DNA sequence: TGTGCCAGCAGTCACCAAGGAGGCAGTGAACCTACGAAGCAGTACTTC.